This is a list of T cell receptor beta chains from one sample in a study of T cells after yellow fever vaccination. TCRdb passed the 5' RACE reads through MiXCR, listing each CDR3 protein once. The table includes about 360,000 distinct CDR3 sequences, roughly 6.2% detected once. This sample comprised PBMCs, obtained 5 days after the yellow fever booster vaccination. The receptors here all came from a man aged 30-40 years who received the YFV17D yellow fever vaccine. Both conserved end residues are part of each CDR3. D genes are given only for firm matches. Only part of the rows carry a size: once, few, many, or a class if the clone is expanded.

abundance: many
v_gene: TRBV21-1
j_gene: TRBJ1-2
d_gene: -
CDR3nt: TGTGCCAGCAATCCCTGCCGGGTAGGCTACACCTTC
CDR3aa: CASNPCRVGYTF

abundance: many
v_gene: TRBV7-2
j_gene: TRBJ2-1
d_gene: -
CDR3nt: TGTGCCAGCAGCTTAGCCGGAGGAGAGCAGTTCTTC
CDR3aa: CASSLAGGEQFF

abundance: many
v_gene: TRBV29-1
j_gene: TRBJ2-3
d_gene: -
CDR3nt: TGCAGCGTTGAAGAGGGGGTAGGCACGCAGTATTTT
CDR3aa: CSVEEGVGTQYF

abundance: few
v_gene: TRBV18
j_gene: TRBJ2-4
d_gene: -
CDR3nt: TGTGCCAGCTCACTACCCGGGGGCACGCACATTCAGTACTTC
CDR3aa: CASSLPGGTHIQYF

abundance: -
v_gene: TRBV4-2
j_gene: TRBJ2-7
d_gene: TRBD1
CDR3nt: TGTGCCAGCAGCCAAGAACAGGGGACCCCCTACGAGCAGTACTTC
CDR3aa: CASSQEQGTPYEQYF

abundance: many
v_gene: TRBV6-2/TRBV6-3
j_gene: TRBJ2-1
d_gene: -
CDR3nt: TGTGCCAGCAGTTATATCGGCGGGATCTACAATGAGCAGTTCTTC
CDR3aa: CASSYIGGIYNEQFF

abundance: -
v_gene: TRBV7-2
j_gene: TRBJ2-3
d_gene: -
CDR3nt: TGTGCCAGCAGCTGGTACAGTGACTTCACGTTTTCGGATACGCAGTATTTT
CDR3aa: CASSWYSDFTFSDTQYF

abundance: many
v_gene: TRBV5-1
j_gene: TRBJ2-7
d_gene: TRBD2
CDR3nt: TGCGCCAGCAGAGGGACTAGCGGGAGTGACGAGCAGTACTTC
CDR3aa: CASRGTSGSDEQYF

abundance: -
v_gene: TRBV7-2
j_gene: TRBJ2-7
d_gene: -
CDR3nt: TGTGCCAGCAGCCTGACTAGGGCACCAAACTACGAGCAGTACTTC
CDR3aa: CASSLTRAPNYEQYF

abundance: few
v_gene: TRBV20-1
j_gene: TRBJ2-1
d_gene: TRBD2
CDR3nt: TGCAGTGCTAGAGATTCTAGCGGGAGGGCCGGCTCCTACAATGAGCAGTTCTTC
CDR3aa: CSARDSSGRAGSYNEQFF

abundance: few
v_gene: TRBV7-2
j_gene: TRBJ2-1
d_gene: TRBD1
CDR3nt: TGTGCCAGCAGCTTCTGGACAGGAAACAATGAGCAGTTCTTC
CDR3aa: CASSFWTGNNEQFF

abundance: -
v_gene: TRBV4-2
j_gene: TRBJ1-5
d_gene: -
CDR3nt: TGTGCCAGCAGCCTACCAGGGTGGAATCAGCCCCAGCATTTT
CDR3aa: CASSLPGWNQPQHF

abundance: -
v_gene: TRBV20-1
j_gene: TRBJ2-1
d_gene: TRBD2
CDR3nt: TGCAGTGCTAGAGCCCCGGGACTAGCGGGCTATGAGCAGTTCTTC
CDR3aa: CSARAPGLAGYEQFF

abundance: few
v_gene: TRBV29-1
j_gene: TRBJ2-3
d_gene: TRBD2
CDR3nt: TGCAGCGTTGAGGATGCTAGCGGTATAGATACGCAGTATTTT
CDR3aa: CSVEDASGIDTQYF

abundance: -
v_gene: TRBV7-8
j_gene: TRBJ1-6
d_gene: -
CDR3nt: TGTGCCAGCAGCTTAGCCAGGGAAAATTCACCCCTCCACTTT
CDR3aa: CASSLARENSPLHF

abundance: -
v_gene: TRBV29-1
j_gene: TRBJ2-7
d_gene: TRBD2
CDR3nt: TGCAGCGTTGCTGCGGGAGGCTCCTACGAGCAGTACTTC
CDR3aa: CSVAAGGSYEQYF

abundance: few
v_gene: TRBV5-1
j_gene: TRBJ2-2
d_gene: -
CDR3nt: TGCGCCAGCAGGACCTCCACCGGGGAGCTGTTTTTT
CDR3aa: CASRTSTGELFF

abundance: few
v_gene: TRBV19
j_gene: TRBJ1-4
d_gene: TRBD1
CDR3nt: TGTGCCAGTAGTAGCCCTCGGGACAGGGGACGGGAAAAACTGTTTTTT
CDR3aa: CASSSPRDRGREKLFF

abundance: few
v_gene: TRBV7-9
j_gene: TRBJ2-7
d_gene: TRBD1
CDR3nt: TGTGCCAGCAGCGGATTGGACAGGGGGCAGTACGAGCAGTACTTC
CDR3aa: CASSGLDRGQYEQYF

abundance: many
v_gene: TRBV5-5
j_gene: TRBJ2-7
d_gene: -
CDR3nt: TGTGCCAGCAGCTTGGAGGCTACCTACGAGCAGTACTTC
CDR3aa: CASSLEATYEQYF

abundance: -
v_gene: TRBV18
j_gene: TRBJ2-4
d_gene: TRBD2
CDR3nt: TGTGCCAGCTCACCCCCGGGACTAGCGGGAGTTGGAAACATTCAGTACTTC
CDR3aa: CASSPPGLAGVGNIQYF

abundance: -
v_gene: TRBV6-2/TRBV6-3
j_gene: TRBJ2-5
d_gene: -
CDR3nt: TGTGCCAGCAGAAAAGTCAGCCAAGAGACCCAGTACTTC
CDR3aa: CASRKVSQETQYF

abundance: -
v_gene: TRBV6-1
j_gene: TRBJ2-1
d_gene: -
CDR3nt: TGTGCCAGCAGGGTGGGACCAGACACCTACAATGAGCAGTTCTTC
CDR3aa: CASRVGPDTYNEQFF

abundance: many
v_gene: TRBV4-3
j_gene: TRBJ2-5
d_gene: TRBD2
CDR3nt: TGCGCCAGCAGCCAAGACAGCGGGATTGGGGAGACCCAGTACTTC
CDR3aa: CASSQDSGIGETQYF

abundance: few
v_gene: TRBV6-1
j_gene: TRBJ2-5
d_gene: -
CDR3nt: TGTGCCAGCAGCCCCCTCGCGAGGAGGGGAGAGACCCAGTACTTC
CDR3aa: CASSPLARRGETQYF

abundance: many
v_gene: TRBV12-3/TRBV12-4
j_gene: TRBJ1-2
d_gene: -
CDR3nt: TGTGCCAGCAGCCCCACCGGGGGGGGGACAAACTATGGCTACACCTTC
CDR3aa: CASSPTGGGTNYGYTF

abundance: -
v_gene: TRBV19
j_gene: TRBJ2-1
d_gene: -
CDR3nt: TGTGCCAGTAGTATAGCCAATATCTACAATGAGCAGTTCTTC
CDR3aa: CASSIANIYNEQFF

abundance: few
v_gene: TRBV5-1
j_gene: TRBJ1-4
d_gene: -
CDR3nt: TGCGCCAGCAGCTTGGTCGTCCACGGGGGCGGGGAAAAACTGTTTTTT
CDR3aa: CASSLVVHGGGEKLFF

abundance: -
v_gene: TRBV6-1
j_gene: TRBJ2-1
d_gene: -
CDR3nt: TGTGCCAGCAGTAGGGGAGTAGTATCCTACAATGAGCAGTTCTTC
CDR3aa: CASSRGVVSYNEQFF

abundance: few
v_gene: TRBV5-1
j_gene: TRBJ2-4
d_gene: -
CDR3nt: TGCGCCAGCAGCACAGGGCAGTTAGCCAAAAACATTCAGTACTTC
CDR3aa: CASSTGQLAKNIQYF

abundance: -
v_gene: TRBV6-2/TRBV6-3
j_gene: TRBJ2-3
d_gene: -
CDR3nt: TGTGCCAGCAGTTATGCTAGCTCCCGCACAGATACGCAGTATTTT
CDR3aa: CASSYASSRTDTQYF

abundance: many
v_gene: TRBV23-1
j_gene: TRBJ2-1
d_gene: -
CDR3nt: TGCGCCAGCAGCCCCCGGGCCGGCAGGGACACCTACAATGAGCAGTTCTTC
CDR3aa: CASSPRAGRDTYNEQFF

abundance: -
v_gene: TRBV10-3
j_gene: TRBJ1-1
d_gene: -
CDR3nt: TGTGCCATCAGTGGGACTTTGCGCGCTGAAGCTTTCTTT
CDR3aa: CAISGTLRAEAFF

abundance: few
v_gene: TRBV12-3/TRBV12-4
j_gene: TRBJ1-2
d_gene: -
CDR3nt: TGTGCCAGCAGTTCGTCGGGACACAATGGCTACACCTTC
CDR3aa: CASSSSGHNGYTF

abundance: -
v_gene: TRBV5-1
j_gene: TRBJ1-5
d_gene: TRBD1
CDR3nt: TGCGCCAGCAGCCTGGGACAGGCTAATCAGCCCCAGCATTTT
CDR3aa: CASSLGQANQPQHF

abundance: -
v_gene: TRBV7-9
j_gene: TRBJ2-2
d_gene: -
CDR3nt: TGTGCCAGCAGCTTAGGCGGGTCAGGGACGAACACCGTGGAGCTGTTTTTT
CDR3aa: CASSLGGSGTNTVELFF

abundance: many
v_gene: TRBV5-4
j_gene: TRBJ2-1
d_gene: TRBD2
CDR3nt: TGTGCCAGCAGAACGACCGGGACTAGCGGGATACAGTTCTTC
CDR3aa: CASRTTGTSGIQFF

abundance: few
v_gene: TRBV20-1
j_gene: TRBJ2-3
d_gene: TRBD2
CDR3nt: TGCAGTGCTAGAGATTTAAAGACTAGCGGAGGCACAGATACGCAGTATTTT
CDR3aa: CSARDLKTSGGTDTQYF

abundance: many
v_gene: TRBV10-3
j_gene: TRBJ2-1
d_gene: TRBD2
CDR3nt: TGTGCCATCGGGACTAGCGGGAGGTGGAATGAGCAGTTCTTC
CDR3aa: CAIGTSGRWNEQFF

abundance: -
v_gene: TRBV7-2
j_gene: TRBJ2-3
d_gene: -
CDR3nt: TGTGCCAGCAGCTTAGTTGGGGGGTACGGAGCGCAGTATTTT
CDR3aa: CASSLVGGYGAQYF